Listed below are T cell receptor beta chains from one sample, sequenced in a study of blood T cell repertoires in COVID-19. Produced via immunoSEQ multiplex PCR; TCRdb's table is partial and in-frame only. The data show hundreds of thousands of clones, with roughly nine tenths seen just once and approximately 1.2% held by the top ten. Sequencing used peripheral blood. The receptors shown here come from a man between 35 and 55 years old with acute or convalescent COVID-19. The CDR3 runs from the conserved cysteine through the conserved F or W. A D gene is named only where the DNA matches it firmly. Clone size appears in some rows only: once, few, many, or a class for an expanded clone.

TRBV3-1/TRBV3-2,.,TRBJ1-5,once,CASSQDGGVGNQPQHF,TGTGCCAGCAGCCAAGATGGCGGGGTGGGCAATCAGCCCCAGCATTTT
TRBV10-1,.,TRBJ2-7,.,CASSVARGGDSSYEQYF,TGCGCCAGCAGTGTAGCACGGGGGGGGGACAGCTCCTACGAGCAGTACTTC
TRBV30,.,TRBJ2-2,.,CASRSNTGELFF,TGTGCCTCCAGGTCGAACACCGGGGAGCTGTTTTTT
TRBV27,.,TRBJ1-5,.,CASSLTTGRNQPQHF,TGTGCCAGCAGCTTGACGACAGGCCGCAATCAGCCCCAGCATTTT
TRBV4-2,TRBD1,TRBJ1-1,.,CASSPGQGGAEAFF,TGTGCCAGCAGCCCAGGACAGGGGGGAGCTGAAGCTTTCTTT
TRBV6-6,.,TRBJ1-2,.,CASSPLGEGISRNYGYTF,TGTGCCAGCAGTCCCCTGGGGGAGGGGATTAGTCGTAACTATGGCTACACCTTC
TRBV27,.,TRBJ1-5,once,CASRRGNQPQHF,TGTGCCAGCAGGAGGGGCAATCAGCCCCAGCATTTT
TRBV6-5,.,TRBJ2-3,.,CASSYSNEGDGTQYF,TGTGCCAGCAGTTACTCGAATGAAGGGGATGGTACGCAGTATTTT
TRBV28,.,TRBJ1-5,.,CASIPQGRSNQPQHF,TGTGCCAGCATCCCACAGGGTCGGAGCAATCAGCCCCAGCATTTT
TRBV27,TRBD1,TRBJ1-2,.,CASSLTGGWSGYTF,TGTGCCAGCAGCTTAACAGGGGGCTGGAGTGGCTACACCTTC
TRBV7-3,TRBD2,TRBJ2-3,.,CASSSRAGGSTDTQYF,TGTGCCAGCAGCTCCCGAGCGGGAGGCAGCACAGATACGCAGTATTTT
TRBV7-2,.,TRBJ1-4,.,CASSPGGLSEKLFF,TGTGCCAGCAGCCCAGGTGGACTGTCTGAAAAACTGTTTTTT
TRBV6-6,.,TRBJ1-1,.,CASSYLSTEAFF,TGTGCCAGCAGTTACCTGAGCACTGAAGCTTTCTTT
TRBV11-2,.,TRBJ1-5,.,CASSLDLIQPQHF,TGTGCCAGCAGCTTAGATCTAATTCAGCCCCAGCATTTT
TRBV5-6,TRBD1,TRBJ1-1,.,CASSTGTGAGGYAEAFF,TGTGCCAGCAGCACTGGGACAGGGGCCGGGGGGTACGCTGAAGCTTTCTTT
TRBV19,TRBD1,TRBJ1-1,.,CASRTGSNTEAFF,TGTGCCAGTAGGACAGGGTCGAACACTGAAGCTTTCTTT
TRBV9,.,TRBJ1-4,once,CASSVGTQNEKLFF,TGTGCCAGCAGCGTAGGGACACAGAATGAAAAACTGTTTTTT
TRBV30,.,TRBJ1-1,.,CAWSLRNTEAFF,TGTGCCTGGAGTCTAAGGAACACTGAAGCTTTCTTT
TRBV3-1/TRBV3-2,TRBD2,TRBJ2-3,.,CASSQGIAGGTDTQYF,TGTGCCAGCAGCCAAGGTATAGCGGGAGGCACAGATACGCAGTATTTT
TRBV5-1,.,TRBJ2-7,.,CASRPGSQGAQQYF,TGCGCCAGCAGACCCGGGTCTCAAGGGGCTCAGCAGTACTTC
TRBV9,TRBD1,TRBJ2-7,.,CASSVGVGGTGPYEQYF,TGTGCCAGCAGCGTAGGAGTGGGGGGGACAGGGCCCTACGAGCAGTACTTC
TRBV24-1,.,TRBJ1-2,.,CATSASRFYGYTF,TGTGCCACCAGTGCGTCCAGGTTTTATGGCTACACCTTC
TRBV29-1,.,TRBJ1-5,.,CSVKTGNQPQHF,TGCAGCGTTAAGACAGGCAATCAGCCCCAGCATTTT
TRBV3-1/TRBV3-2,TRBD2,TRBJ2-3,.,CASSQLGLAGFTDTQYF,TGTGCCAGCAGCCAACTGGGACTAGCGGGATTCACAGATACGCAGTATTTT
TRBV10-3,.,TRBJ2-1,.,CATRTESNNEQFF,TGTGCCACCCGGACAGAATCAAACAATGAGCAGTTCTTC